This entry is about one T cell receptor beta chain. This clone's antigen is unknown. The germline V gene encodes CDR1 MNHNS and CDR2 SASEGT. From its cysteine to its phenylalanine, the CDR3 spans 15 amino acids. No DNA is listed. The entry originates in a study of T cells expressing NK-cell markers (dated by TCRdb to the early 2020s). In the study overall: Three sorted T-cell subsets (CD3+CD56+NKG2C+, CD3+CD56+NKG2C- and CD3+CD56-NKG2C+) from roughly 8 donors had their TCR beta-chain repertoires profiled. Seven of the eight sequenced donors were HCMV-seropositive and one was HCMV-seronegative. The eight sequenced donors were randomly selected healthy volunteers, three men and five women. The libraries were sequenced on Illumina HiSeq 2000/2500, MiSeq or NextSeq, producing 2 x 150 bp reads. On the study overall, not on this receptor specifically: Those dominant clonotypes were again the most abundant among CD3+CD56-NKG2C+ cells in a few donors, at about 28.3-65%. Whether the expanded NKG2C-expressing T cell clones were specific for HCMV antigens was left unclear. For roughly six donors, the dominant CD3+CD56+NKG2C+ clonotypes were among the top 10 CD8+ clonotypes and accounted for roughly 1.0-8% of CD8+ T cells.

Instrument on record: Illumina HiSeq 2000. The TCR beta cDNA libraries were made using 5'RACE template switching, a step that added both a universal primer site and unique molecular identifiers. cDNA synthesis was primed from the TCR beta constant segment and was followed by two successive PCR amplification steps. The original methods were these. MIGEC handled demultiplexing of the reads and grouping by UMI, while MiTCR was used to assemble and quantify clonotypes. To remove erroneous sequences, TCR cDNA sequences were retained only when supported by two or more reads. The tcR package was used for downstream repertoire analysis, and clonotypes were matched between fractions using CDR3 nucleotide sequence together with V segment. VDJmatch was used to annotate antigen specificity against VDJdb, with one amino acid substitution allowed in CDR3. Following TCRdb reprocessing, every CDR3 protein sequence forms one entry, and DNA is not provided. In this record, the V and J calls reflect TCRdb's handling and not the investigators' own analysis. The sample's own table lists about 540,000 distinct CDR3 sequences. Approximately 3.6% of the sample comes from the top ten.

To determine HCMV serostatus, a commercial ELISA kit was used to detect HCMV-specific IgG in serum. Ficoll density gradient centrifugation was used to isolate peripheral blood mononuclear cells from blood. This TCR derives from a man aged 18 to 30 in good health. Donor details come from another sample of the same person, matched by shared clones. The chain is encoded by TRBV6-1 joined to TRBJ2-2; the TCRdb call, TRBD2, lacks DNA for checking. The sample consisted of blood T cells: a sorted CD56 or NKG2C T cell subset, CD4+ or CD8+ T cells, or bulk PBMC T cells (not recorded which). The CDR3 loop reads CASSLEGSFAGELFF.